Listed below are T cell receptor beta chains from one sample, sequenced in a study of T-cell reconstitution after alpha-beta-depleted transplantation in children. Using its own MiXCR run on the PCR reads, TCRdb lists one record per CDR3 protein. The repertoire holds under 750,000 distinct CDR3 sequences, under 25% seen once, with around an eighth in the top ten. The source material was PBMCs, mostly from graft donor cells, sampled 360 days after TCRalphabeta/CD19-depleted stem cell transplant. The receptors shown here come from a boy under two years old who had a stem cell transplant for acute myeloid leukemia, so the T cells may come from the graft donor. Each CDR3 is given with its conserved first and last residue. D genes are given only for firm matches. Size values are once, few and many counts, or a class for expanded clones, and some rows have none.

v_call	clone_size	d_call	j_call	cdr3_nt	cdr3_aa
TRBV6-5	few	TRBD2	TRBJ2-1	TGTGCCAGCAGTTCGGGGACTAGCGGGGGGTCCGTGAATGAGCAGTTCTTC	CASSSGTSGGSVNEQFF
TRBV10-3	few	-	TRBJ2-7	TGTGCCATCAGTGGCTGGGGGGCCTACGAGCAGTACTTC	CAISGWGAYEQYF
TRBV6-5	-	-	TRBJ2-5	TGTGCCAGCAGTTATCAGGTTCACCAAGAGACCCAGTACTTC	CASSYQVHQETQYF
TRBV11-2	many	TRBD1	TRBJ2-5	TGTGCCAGCACCTGGACAGGGGGGTTCGAAGAGACCCAGTACTTC	CASTWTGGFEETQYF
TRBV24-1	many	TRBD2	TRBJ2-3	TGTGCCACCAGTGATTTTACTACCGGGACTAGCGGGGTTGGAGATACGCAGTATTTT	CATSDFTTGTSGVGDTQYF
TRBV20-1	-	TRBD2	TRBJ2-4	TGCAGTGCTAGAGATCGACGACTAGCGATGCACTTC	CSARDRRLAMHF
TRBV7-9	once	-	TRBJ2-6	TGTGCCAGCAGACTATGGGTGCAGTTCGGGGCCAACGTCCTGACTTTC	CASRLWVQFGANVLTF
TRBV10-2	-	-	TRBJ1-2	TGCGCCAGCAGTCCGTCGAGTGGGACCTACTATGGCTACACCTTC	CASSPSSGTYYGYTF
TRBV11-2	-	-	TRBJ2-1	TGTGCCAGCAGCTGGGTTGGGGGGCACTCCTACAATGAGCAGTTCTTC	CASSWVGGHSYNEQFF
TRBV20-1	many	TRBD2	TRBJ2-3	TGCAGTGCCGTACTAGCGGGGGCCACAGATACGCAGTATTTT	CSAVLAGATDTQYF
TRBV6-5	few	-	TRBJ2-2	TGTGCCAGCAGTTACGGCCAGGGCCCGAATATTAACACCGGGGAGCTGTTTTTT	CASSYGQGPNINTGELFF
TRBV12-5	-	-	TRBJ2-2	TGTGCTAGTGGTTTGGTACCCTCTACAGGGAACACCGGGGAGCTGTTTTTT	CASGLVPSTGNTGELFF
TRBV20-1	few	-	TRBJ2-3	TGCAGTGCTAGAGTGCCTGGGGGCGGGGGCACGCAGTATTTT	CSARVPGGGGTQYF
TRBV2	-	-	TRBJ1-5	TGTGCCAGCAGTGGCAGGGTGGGCAATCAGCCCCAGCATTTT	CASSGRVGNQPQHF
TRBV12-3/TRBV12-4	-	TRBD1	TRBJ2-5	TGTGCCAGCAGTTTAGTACCGGGACAGGGGGCCTGGGAGACCCAGTACTTC	CASSLVPGQGAWETQYF
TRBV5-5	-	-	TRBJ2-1	TGTGCCAGCAGCTTGGCTCAGGGACCCTACAATGAGCAGTTCTTC	CASSLAQGPYNEQFF
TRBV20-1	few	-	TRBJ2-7	TGCAGTGCTAGAGGACAGAGCTCCTACGAGCAGTACTTC	CSARGQSSYEQYF
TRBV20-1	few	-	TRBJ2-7	TGCAGTGCTAGAGATTCGCGGGACAGCTCCTACGAGCAGTACTTC	CSARDSRDSSYEQYF
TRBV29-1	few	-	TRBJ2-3	TGCAGCGTTGAAACCTTGTACACAGATACGCAGTATTTT	CSVETLYTDTQYF
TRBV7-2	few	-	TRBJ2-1	TGTGCCAGCAGCATCCACCCGGGACCGCCTTACAATGAGCAGTTCTTC	CASSIHPGPPYNEQFF
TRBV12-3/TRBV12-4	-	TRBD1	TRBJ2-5	TGTGCCAGCAGCCCGATCGGGATTCCGGAGGACAGGGATATCGGAGAGACCCAGTACTTC	CASSPIGIPEDRDIGETQYF
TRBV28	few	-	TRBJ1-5	TGTGCCAGCTCACCAGGGACCAATCAGCCCCAGCATTTT	CASSPGTNQPQHF
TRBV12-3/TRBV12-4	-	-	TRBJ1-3	TGTGCCAGCAGTTTTAGGGTGGCGGGTCCTTCTGGAAACACCATATATTTT	CASSFRVAGPSGNTIYF
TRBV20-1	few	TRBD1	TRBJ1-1	TGCAGTGCTAGATTAGGGGGCGGTTCTGAAGCTTTCTTT	CSARLGGGSEAFF
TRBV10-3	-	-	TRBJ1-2	TGTGCCATCACGGAAGGAGTTAACTATGGCTACACCTTC	CAITEGVNYGYTF
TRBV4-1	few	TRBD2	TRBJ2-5	TGCGCCAGCAGCCAACAGGGACTAGTGGGGCAAGAGACCCAGTACTTC	CASSQQGLVGQETQYF
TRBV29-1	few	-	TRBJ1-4	TGCAGCGGATTAGGTGACAGGGAAAAACTGTTTTTT	CSGLGDREKLFF
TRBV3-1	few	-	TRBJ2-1	TGTGCCAGCAGCCAAGTAGAACGGCTCAGGGGGCAGTTCTTC	CASSQVERLRGQFF
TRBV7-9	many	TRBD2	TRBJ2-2	TGTGCCAGCAGCATACTAGCGGGGCGTAACACCGGGGAGCTGTTTTTT	CASSILAGRNTGELFF
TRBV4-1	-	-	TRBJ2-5	TGCGCCAGCAGCCAAGATTGGGTACGAGGCGGGGACTTAGGGGAGACCCAGTACTTC	CASSQDWVRGGDLGETQYF
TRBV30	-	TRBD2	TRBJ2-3	TGTGCCTGGAACCAAGCGGGGGGGACAGATACGCAGTATTTT	CAWNQAGGTDTQYF
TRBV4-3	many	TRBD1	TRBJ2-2	TGCGCCAGCAGCCAAACCCCGAGGACAGGGCATACCGGGGAGCTGTTTTTT	CASSQTPRTGHTGELFF
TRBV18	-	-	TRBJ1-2	TGTGCCAGCTCACTAGGACAGAAAGGCTACACCTTC	CASSLGQKGYTF
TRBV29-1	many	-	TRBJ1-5	TGCAGCGCCGGGAGTGCCAATCAGCCCCAGCATTTT	CSAGSANQPQHF
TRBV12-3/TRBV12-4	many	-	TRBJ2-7	TGTGCCAGCAGTTCCCCGGGGGCGGGGATCTACGAGCAGTACTTC	CASSSPGAGIYEQYF
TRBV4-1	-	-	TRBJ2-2	TGCGCCAGCAGCCCAATGGGACAGAACACCGGGGAGCTGTTTTTT	CASSPMGQNTGELFF
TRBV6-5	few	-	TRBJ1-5	TGTGCCAGCAGTTACGGGGTGGGGGATAATCAGCCCCAGCATTTT	CASSYGVGDNQPQHF
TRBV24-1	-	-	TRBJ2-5	TGTGCCACCAGTGATTCCGGGTCCCTGGAGACCCAGTACTTC	CATSDSGSLETQYF
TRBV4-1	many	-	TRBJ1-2	TGCGCCAGCAGCCAAATCGTCGGATCCGCCTACTATGGCTACACCTTC	CASSQIVGSAYYGYTF
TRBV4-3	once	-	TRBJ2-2	TGCGCCAGCAGCCAAGAAATCCCCATCGGGGAGCTGTTTTTT	CASSQEIPIGELFF
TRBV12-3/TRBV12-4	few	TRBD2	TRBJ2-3	TGTGCCAGCAGCCCCTACAGCGGGGGGGGAAACACAGATACGCAGTATTTT	CASSPYSGGGNTDTQYF
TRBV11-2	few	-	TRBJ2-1	TGTGCCAGCAGCTTAGGCGTTACTAATGAGCAGTTCTTC	CASSLGVTNEQFF
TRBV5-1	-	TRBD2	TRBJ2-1	TGCGCCAGCAGCCCGAAAGCGGGGGGGCTTTACAATGAGCAGTTCTTC	CASSPKAGGLYNEQFF
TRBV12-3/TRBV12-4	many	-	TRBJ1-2	TGTGCCAGCAGTTCCTGGAGCTCCCGCGGCTATGGCTACACCTTC	CASSSWSSRGYGYTF
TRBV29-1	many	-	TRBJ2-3	TGCAGCGTGGTATCTAGCACAGATACGCAGTATTTT	CSVVSSTDTQYF
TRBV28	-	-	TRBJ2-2	TGTGCCAGCAGTTTACCCCTTCGGACGGCGAACACCGGGGAGCTGTTTTTT	CASSLPLRTANTGELFF
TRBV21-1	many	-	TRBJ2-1	TGTGCCAGCAGCAAAGAGACAGGGGCCCTCGAGAATGAGCAGTTCTTC	CASSKETGALENEQFF